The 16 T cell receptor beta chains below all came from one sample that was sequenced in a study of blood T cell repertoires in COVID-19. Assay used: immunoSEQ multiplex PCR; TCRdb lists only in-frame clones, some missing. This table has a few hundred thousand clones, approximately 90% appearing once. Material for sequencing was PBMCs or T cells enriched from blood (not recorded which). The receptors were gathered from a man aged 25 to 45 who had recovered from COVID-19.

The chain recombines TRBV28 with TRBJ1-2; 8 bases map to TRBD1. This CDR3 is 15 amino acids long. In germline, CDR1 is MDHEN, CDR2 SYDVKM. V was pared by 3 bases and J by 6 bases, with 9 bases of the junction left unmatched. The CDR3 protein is CASSFSDRETHGYTF. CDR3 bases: TGTGCCAGCAGTTTTTCGGACAGGGAAACCCATGGCTACACCTTC.

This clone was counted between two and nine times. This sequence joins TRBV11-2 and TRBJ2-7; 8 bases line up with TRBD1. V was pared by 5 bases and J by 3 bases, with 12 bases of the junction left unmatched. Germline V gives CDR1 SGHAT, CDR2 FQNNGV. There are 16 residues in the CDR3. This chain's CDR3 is CASSPTGRGQGYEQYF. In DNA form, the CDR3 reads TGTGCCAGCAGCCCGACCGGGCGAGGACAGGGCTACGAGCAGTACTTC.

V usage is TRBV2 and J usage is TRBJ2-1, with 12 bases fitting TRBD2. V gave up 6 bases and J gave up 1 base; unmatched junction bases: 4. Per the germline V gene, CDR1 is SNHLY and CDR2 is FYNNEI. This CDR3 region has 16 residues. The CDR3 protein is CASSLGLAGSYNEQFF. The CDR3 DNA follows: TGTGCCAGCAGCTTAGGACTAGCGGGGTCCTACAATGAGCAGTTCTTC.

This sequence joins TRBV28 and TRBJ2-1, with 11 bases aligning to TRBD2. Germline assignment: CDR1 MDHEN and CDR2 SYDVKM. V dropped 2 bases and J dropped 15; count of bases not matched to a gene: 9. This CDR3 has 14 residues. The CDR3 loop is CASSLMLAGGPWFF. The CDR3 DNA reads TGTGCCAGCAGTTTAATGTTAGCGGGGGGGCCTTGGTTCTTC.

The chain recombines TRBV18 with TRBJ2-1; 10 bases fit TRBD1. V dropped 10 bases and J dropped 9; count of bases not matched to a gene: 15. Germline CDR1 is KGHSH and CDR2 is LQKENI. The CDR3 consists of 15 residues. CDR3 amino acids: CANTKDGTGAFEQFF. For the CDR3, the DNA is TGTGCCAACACAAAGGATGGGACAGGGGCGTTTGAGCAGTTCTTC.

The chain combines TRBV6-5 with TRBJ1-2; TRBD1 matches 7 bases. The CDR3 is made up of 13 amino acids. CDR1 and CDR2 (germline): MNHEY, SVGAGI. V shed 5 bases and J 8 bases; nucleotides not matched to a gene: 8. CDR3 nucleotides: TGTGCCAGCAGTACCACAGGGGAAACGGGCTACACCTTC. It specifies CASSTTGETGYTF.

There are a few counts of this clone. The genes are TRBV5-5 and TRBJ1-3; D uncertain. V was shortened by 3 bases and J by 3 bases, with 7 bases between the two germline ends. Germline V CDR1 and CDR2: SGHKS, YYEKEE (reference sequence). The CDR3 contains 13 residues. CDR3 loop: CASSSDNGNTIYF. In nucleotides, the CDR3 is TGTGCCAGCAGCTCTGACAATGGAAACACCATATATTTT.

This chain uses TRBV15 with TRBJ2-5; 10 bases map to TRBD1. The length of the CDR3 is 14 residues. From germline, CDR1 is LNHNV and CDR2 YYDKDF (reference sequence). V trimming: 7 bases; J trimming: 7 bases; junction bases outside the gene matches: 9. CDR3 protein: CATTVDRGGGTQYF. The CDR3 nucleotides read TGTGCCACCACCGTGGACAGGGGGGGAGGGACCCAGTACTTC.

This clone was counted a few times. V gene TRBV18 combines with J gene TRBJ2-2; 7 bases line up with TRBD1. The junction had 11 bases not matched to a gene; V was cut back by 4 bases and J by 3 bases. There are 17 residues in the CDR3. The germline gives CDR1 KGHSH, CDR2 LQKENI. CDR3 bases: TGTGCCAGCTCACAATCTGAGGGGGCGAGGGACACCGGGGAGCTGTTTTTT. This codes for CASSQSEGARDTGELFF.

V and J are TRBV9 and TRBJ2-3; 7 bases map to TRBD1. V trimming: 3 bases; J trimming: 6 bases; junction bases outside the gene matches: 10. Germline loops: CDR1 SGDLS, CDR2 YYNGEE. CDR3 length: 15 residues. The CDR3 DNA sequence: TGTGCCAGCAGCGCGGTGACAGGGCCGGGGGATACGCAGTATTTT. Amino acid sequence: CASSAVTGPGDTQYF.

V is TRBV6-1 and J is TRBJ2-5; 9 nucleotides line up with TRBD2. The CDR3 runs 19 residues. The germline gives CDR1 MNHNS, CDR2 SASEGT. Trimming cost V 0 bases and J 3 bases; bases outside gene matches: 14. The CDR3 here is CASSEAGRGRAQTEETQYF. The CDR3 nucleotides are TGTGCCAGCAGTGAAGCGGGTCGCGGGAGGGCCCAAACTGAAGAGACCCAGTACTTC.

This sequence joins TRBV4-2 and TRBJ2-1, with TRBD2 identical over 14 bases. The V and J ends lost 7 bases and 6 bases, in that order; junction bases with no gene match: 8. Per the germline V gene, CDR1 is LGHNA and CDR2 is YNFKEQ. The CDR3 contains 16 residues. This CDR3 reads CASNGAGTSGSNEQFF. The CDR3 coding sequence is TGTGCCAGCAACGGCGCGGGGACTAGCGGGAGCAATGAGCAGTTCTTC.

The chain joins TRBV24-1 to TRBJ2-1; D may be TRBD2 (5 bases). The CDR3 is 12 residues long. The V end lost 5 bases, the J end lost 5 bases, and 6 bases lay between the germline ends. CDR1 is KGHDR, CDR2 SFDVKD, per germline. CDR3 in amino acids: CATSVLDNEQFF. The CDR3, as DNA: TGTGCCACCAGTGTACTAGACAATGAGCAGTTCTTC.

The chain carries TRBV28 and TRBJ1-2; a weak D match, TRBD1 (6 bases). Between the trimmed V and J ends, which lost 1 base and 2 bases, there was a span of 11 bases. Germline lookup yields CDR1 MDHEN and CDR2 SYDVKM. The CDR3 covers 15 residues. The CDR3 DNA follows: TGTGCCAGCAGTTTATATCCAGGGGCCAACTATGGCTACACCTTC. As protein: CASSLYPGANYGYTF.

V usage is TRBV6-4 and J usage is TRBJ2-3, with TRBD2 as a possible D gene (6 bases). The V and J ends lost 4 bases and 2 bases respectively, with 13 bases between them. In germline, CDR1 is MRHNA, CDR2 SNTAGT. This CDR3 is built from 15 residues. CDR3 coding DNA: TGTGCCAGCAGTGGGGGTAGCGGCTCCACAGATACGCAGTATTTT. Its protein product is CASSGGSGSTDTQYF.

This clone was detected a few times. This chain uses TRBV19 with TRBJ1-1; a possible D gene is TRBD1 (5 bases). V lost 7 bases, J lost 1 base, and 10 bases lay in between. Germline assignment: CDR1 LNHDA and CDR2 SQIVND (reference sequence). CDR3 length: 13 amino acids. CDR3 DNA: TGTGCCAGTATGGTCGGGGGGAACACTGAAGCTTTCTTT. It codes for CASMVGGNTEAFF.